Each of the 23 T cell receptor beta chains below was sequenced from the same sample in a study of T cells in localized non-small cell lung cancer. The data were produced by immunoSEQ multiplex PCR, yet TCRdb's version contains in-frame clones alone and is incomplete. The table lists about 8,200 clones, over 50% of them singletons, with approximately 8.4% in the top ten. This specimen consisted of lymph node tissue, obtained before any cancer treatment. These TCRs come from a male donor aged 60 or over with stage I squamous cell lung carcinoma.

This chain links TRBV30 with TRBJ1-2, with 7 bases identical to TRBD1. J lost 7 bases, V lost 1 base, and 9 bases had no gene match. CDR3 length: 14 residues. Germline CDR1 GTSNPN, CDR2 SVGIG (reference sequence). As DNA, the CDR3 is TGTGCCTGGAGTGCCGGGACAGACGTCTCTGGCTACACCTTC. This encodes CAWSAGTDVSGYTF.

The CDR3 here is CASSVAGGSYNEQFF. The DNA for the CDR3 is TGTGCCAGCAGTGTAGCGGGAGGGTCCTACAATGAGCAGTTCTTC. The V gene is TRBV6-8, the J gene TRBJ2-1, with 11 bases aligning to TRBD2. J lost 1 base, V lost 5 bases, and 1 base had no gene match. Looked up from germline, CDR1 is MNHGY and CDR2 is SAAAGT. This CDR3 contains 15 residues.

The V call is TRBV19, the J call TRBJ2-2; possibly TRBD1 or TRBD2 for D (6 bases each). CDR1 and CDR2 from the germline V gene are LNHDA and SQIVND (reference sequence). The CDR3 extends over 14 amino acids. Trimming stripped 8 bases from V and 5 bases from J, with 15 bases between. This CDR3 reads CASSSKGGTGELFF. The DNA of the CDR3 is TGTGCCAGTTCCAGTAAGGGGGGAACCGGGGAGCTGTTTTTT.

A few counts support this clone. This sequence joins TRBV6-8 and TRBJ2-3, with unresolved D. V lost 8 bases to trimming and J lost 2 bases, with 11 bases between them. Per germline, CDR1 MNHGY and CDR2 SAAAGT. This CDR3 contains 13 residues. The CDR3 here is CASYQRYTDTQYF. The CDR3 nucleotides read TGTGCCAGCTACCAGAGGTACACAGATACGCAGTATTTT.

A few counts support this clone. The CDR3 nucleotides read TGTGCCAGCAGCCTAGCGTCCCACAATGAGCAGTTCTTC. Its protein is CASSLASHNEQFF. The chain has TRBV14 and TRBJ2-1; possibly TRBD2 for D (5 bases). The CDR3 sequence is 13 residues long. V dropped 4 bases and J dropped 5 bases, with 9 bases sitting between them. The germline V gene encodes CDR1 SGHDN and CDR2 FVKESK. The variable domain in full, completed from reference TRBV14 and TRBJ2-1, reads EAGVTQFPSHSVIEKGQTVTLRCDPISGHDNLYWYRRVMGKEIKFLLHFVKESKQDESGMPNNRFLAERTGGTYSTLKVQPAELEDSGVYFCASSLASHNEQFFGPGTRLTVL.

The CDR3 is CASSLRVEKLFF. For the CDR3, the DNA is TGTGCCAGCAGCCTACGGGTGGAAAAACTGTTTTTT. The chain links TRBV9 to TRBJ1-4; D remains ambiguous. CDR1 is SGDLS, CDR2 YYNGEE, per germline. The V and J ends lost 4 bases and 8 bases respectively, with 9 bases between them. The CDR3 sequence is 12 residues long.

The chain combines TRBV6-8 with TRBJ2-7; D is ambiguous. There are 14 residues in the CDR3. The germline CDR1 and CDR2 sequences are MNHGY and SAAAGT. Trimming took 3 bases from V and 0 from J, leaving 9 bases between them. DNA for the CDR3: TGTGCCAGCAGTTATAGCAGGAGCTCCTACGAGCAGTACTTC. Translated: CASSYSRSSYEQYF.

The chain combines TRBV5-1 with TRBJ1-3, with a possible D match to TRBD1 (5 bases). The CDR3 covers 15 residues. Germline assignment: CDR1 SGHRS and CDR2 YFSETQ. Between the trimmed V and J ends, which lost 0 bases and 3 bases, there was a span of 10 bases. CDR3 in DNA: TGCGCCAGCAGCTTGGCAGGGCCGCTTGGAAACACCATATATTTT. Protein: CASSLAGPLGNTIYF.

This clone appeared a few times. The chain combines TRBV9 with TRBJ1-2; TRBD1 matches at 7 bases. The CDR3 is made up of 14 amino acids. With V trimmed by 2 bases and J by 4 bases, 5 bases remained unmatched. Germline V gene sequence: CDR1 SGDLS, CDR2 YYNGEE. The CDR3 DNA sequence: TGTGCCAGCAGCGTTGGACAGGCTACCTATGGCTACACCTTC. Translated, it gives CASSVGQATYGYTF.

This clone was seen just once. This rearrangement joins TRBV30 to TRBJ1-1, with D uncertain. V was shortened by 3 bases and J by 4 bases, with 12 bases between the two germline ends. The CDR3 length is 13 residues. Looked up from germline, CDR1 is GTSNPN and CDR2 is SVGIG (reference sequence). CDR3 in amino acids: CAWRPASTTEAFF. DNA for the CDR3: TGTGCCTGGAGGCCCGCCAGTACCACTGAAGCTTTCTTT.

V and J are TRBV18 and TRBJ2-3; 8 bases map to TRBD1. The CDR3 covers 15 residues. Germline-derived CDR1 and CDR2 are KGHSH and LQKENI. The ends lost 4 bases at V and 5 bases at J; junction bases unmatched: 8. The CDR3 protein is CASSLRGQGVDTQYF. The CDR3 bases are TGTGCCAGCTCACTTCGTGGACAGGGAGTAGATACGCAGTATTTT.

The V call is TRBV18, the J call TRBJ2-5, with 9 bases identical to TRBD1. The germline V gene encodes CDR1 KGHSH and CDR2 LQKENI. The CDR3 is made up of 15 amino acids. With V trimmed by 2 bases and J by 2 bases, 3 bases remained unmatched. The CDR3 nucleotides are TGTGCCAGCTCACCAAGACAGGGGGGGCAAGAGACCCAGTACTTC. Protein product: CASSPRQGGQETQYF.

CDR3 protein: CASSQGLLSSYNEQFF. DNA of the CDR3: TGTGCCAGCAGCCAAGGTTTGTTGAGCTCCTACAATGAGCAGTTCTTC. The chain couples TRBV14 to TRBJ2-1; no definite D call. Germline V gene lookup returns CDR1 SGHDN and CDR2 FVKESK. This CDR3 has 16 residues. The ends were cut back, 1 base at V and 0 bases at J, with 10 bases in the middle. Based on the CDR3 plus reference TRBV14 and TRBJ2-1, the full variable domain is EAGVTQFPSHSVIEKGQTVTLRCDPISGHDNLYWYRRVMGKEIKFLLHFVKESKQDESGMPNNRFLAERTGGTYSTLKVQPAELEDSGVYFCASSQGLLSSYNEQFFGPGTRLTVL.

The V gene is TRBV30, the J gene TRBJ2-6, with 7 nucleotides matching TRBD1. Germline V gene lookup returns CDR1 GTSNPN and CDR2 SVGIG (reference sequence). The ends lost 2 bases at V and 2 bases at J; junction bases unmatched: 3. The CDR3 sequence is 15 residues long. The CDR3 coding sequence is TGTGCCTGGAGTAGAGGGGGCCCTGGGGCCAACGTCCTGACTTTC. This codes for CAWSRGGPGANVLTF.

The chain is built from TRBV15 and TRBJ1-3, with D perhaps matching TRBD1 (5 bases). The germline gives CDR1 LNHNV, CDR2 YYDKDF (reference sequence). Trimming pared 0 bases from V and 4 bases from J, leaving 10 bases between. The CDR3 is made up of 15 amino acids. The CDR3 DNA sequence: TGTGCCACCAGCAGAGAGCTCAGGGTGGGAAACACCATATATTTT. It is translated as CATSRELRVGNTIYF.

The rearrangement uses TRBV5-1 and TRBJ1-2; D remains ambiguous. V shed 1 base and J shed 3 bases, with 13 bases lying between them. This CDR3 has 15 amino acids. Germline CDR1 is SGHRS and CDR2 is YFSETQ. CDR3 in amino acids: CASSLYKREDYGYTF. CDR3 DNA sequence: TGCGCCAGCAGCTTGTATAAGAGGGAGGACTATGGCTACACCTTC.

This chain joins TRBV6-8 and TRBJ2-7; 7 bases map to TRBD1. Germline V gene lookup returns CDR1 MNHGY and CDR2 SAAAGT. The ends lost 5 bases at V and 4 bases at J; junction bases unmatched: 5. This CDR3 region has 13 residues. CDR3 protein: CASSRGQEYEQYF. The DNA of the CDR3 is TGTGCCAGCAGTCGCGGACAGGAGTACGAGCAGTACTTC.

This sequence joins TRBV19 and TRBJ1-5; no clear D. This CDR3 spans 15 amino acids. V was cut by 3 bases and J by 7 bases, with 16 bases left in between. CDR1 is LNHDA and CDR2 is SQIVND in the germline V gene (reference sequence). CDR3 coding DNA: TGTGCCAGTAGTATTTCGTATAGCGGCGGGCAGCCCCAGCATTTT. Translated, it gives CASSISYSGGQPQHF. Using reference TRBV19 and TRBJ1-5 for the parts outside the CDR3, the full variable domain is DGGITQSPKYLFRKEGQNVTLSCEQNLNHDAMYWYRQDPGQGLRLIYYSQIVNDFQKGDIAEGYSVSREKKESFPLTVTSAQKNPTAFYLCASSISYSGGQPQHFGDGTRLSIL.

The V call is TRBV19, the J call TRBJ2-3, with D tentatively TRBD1 (5 bases). The CDR3 contains 12 residues. Germline V gives CDR1 LNHDA, CDR2 SQIVND (reference sequence). V was cut by 8 bases and J by 4 bases, with 10 bases left in between. CDR3 region: CASWGRPDTQYF. In DNA form, the CDR3 reads TGTGCCAGTTGGGGCCGGCCAGATACGCAGTATTTT.

V is TRBV19 and J is TRBJ2-2; 12 bases line up with TRBD2. CDR3 length: 19 residues. In germline, CDR1 is LNHDA, CDR2 SQIVND (reference sequence). The trim removed 6 bases at V and 0 bases at J, leaving 11 bases unmatched. CDR3 sequence (DNA): TGTGCCAGTAGACTAGCGGGAGGAAGTGTGGGCGCGAACACCGGGGAGCTGTTTTTT. Protein sequence: CASRLAGGSVGANTGELFF.

This clone occurred a few times. This chain connects TRBV9 to TRBJ2-2; D is undetermined. Per the germline V gene, CDR1 is SGDLS and CDR2 is YYNGEE. Trimming pared 5 bases from V and 7 bases from J, leaving 18 bases between. The CDR3 has 15 amino acids. The DNA for the CDR3 is TGTGCCAGCAGTGAAGCTCCCACGACAAACGGGGAGCTGTTTTTT. Amino acids: CASSEAPTTNGELFF.

The genes are TRBV6-8 and TRBJ2-7, with D possibly matching TRBD2 (6 bases). This CDR3 is 15 amino acids long. Trimming removed 7 bases at V and 2 bases at J, with 18 bases between. The germline gives CDR1 MNHGY, CDR2 SAAAGT. Here the CDR3 DNA reads TGTGCCAGCACCTATTCTGCGGGGACCACCTACGAGCAGTACTTC. This codes for CASTYSAGTTYEQYF.

The chain couples TRBV30 to TRBJ2-4; D possibly matches TRBD1 or TRBD2 (6 bases each). Per the germline V gene, CDR1 is GTSNPN and CDR2 is SVGIG (reference sequence). The CDR3 length is 14 residues. Trimming pared 2 bases from V and 8 bases from J, leaving 16 bases between. The CDR3 sequence: CAWSTLKGGDIQYF. In nucleotides, the CDR3 is TGTGCCTGGAGTACCTTGAAGGGGGGAGACATTCAGTACTTC.